This entry describes one T cell receptor beta chain. These data belong to a study of blood T cell repertoires in COVID-19. Study-level background: Sources were T cells, B-cell-depleted T cells, or PBMCs; the material itself was cDNA or gDNA.

Authors' analysis steps: Amplification with reference gene primers provided the estimates of nucleated cell counts. The data were produced by immunoSEQ multiplex PCR, yet TCRdb's version contains in-frame clones alone and is incomplete. V and J calls and clone size follow that table, whereas D and trimming were derived from the DNA. Of about 120,000 clones listed, just under 90% are singletons. The sample taken for sequencing was peripheral blood. The clonotype originates from a woman between 45 and 60 years old with acute or convalescent COVID-19.

The CDR3 DNA reads TGTGCCAGCAGCTTCTGGACCGGGAGGGGGAACACTGAAGCTTTCTTT. It is translated as CASSFWTGRGNTEAFF. The chain couples TRBV7-2 to TRBJ1-1, with D perhaps TRBD1 (5 bases). CDR1 is SGHTA and CDR2 is FQGNSA in the germline V gene. The CDR3 extends over 16 amino acids. Trimming pared 3 bases from V and 1 base from J, leaving 15 bases between.